The sequence of this T cell receptor (beta chain) was determined in a study of cytomegalovirus exposure and HLA in healthy donors. Study conclusions and caveats: Compared with the roughly 700-donor mean, an Asian-associated ancestry cluster reportedly had fewer N-insertions, according to a later analysis. One variant, a missense change in DCLRE1C, was linked in a later analysis to TCR beta V- and J-gene trimming.

Germline V lookup: CDR1 MDHEN, CDR2 SYDVKM. Trimming stripped 3 bases from V and 2 bases from J, with 7 bases between. The length of the CDR3 is 14 residues. This clone was seen a handful of times. Its target is unknown. Donors counted as nominally healthy when sampled, yet unrecorded immune exposures were likely. Vbeta (60) and Jbeta (13) primers were used in the PCR. Libraries were prepared by immunoSEQ multiplex PCR; TCRdb keeps only in-frame clonotypes and omits some of them. The sample gives about 150,000 clones, roughly 73% of which show up once; approximately 1.6% is in the top ten. The source is a woman aged 18-30 years in good health and CMV-seronegative. The sample taken for sequencing was PBMCs. V is TRBV28 and J is TRBJ2-2, with unresolved D. CDR3 in amino acids: CASSFAPNTGELFF. As DNA, the CDR3 is TGTGCCAGCAGTTTTGCGCCTAACACCGGGGAGCTGTTTTTT.